The 3 T cell receptor beta chains below come from one sample, sequenced in a study of Ad26.COV2.S vaccination and SARS-CoV-2 variants. Noted treatment: around 19 received Ad26.COV2.S at low or high dose, single or two shots; 5 received placebo; per-sample allocation not given. Samples came from day 63 after the first vaccine or placebo injection. Generated by immunoSEQ multiplex PCR, the TCRdb table keeps only in-frame clones and is missing some. The table records over 450,000 clones, around 89% of them present only once. Sequencing was performed on peripheral blood, taken in a trial of Ad26.COV2.S vaccine versus placebo. The receptors here all came from a person aged 18-65 years who received the Ad26.COV2.S COVID-19 vaccine or a placebo.

This chain connects TRBV4-1 to TRBJ2-7; tentatively, D is TRBD1 or TRBD2 (5 bases each). Germline values: CDR1 MGHRA, CDR2 YSYEKL. With 0 bases removed from V and 5 bases from J, the gap between germline ends came to 17 bases. CDR3 length: 16 residues. The CDR3: CASSQDGQERGHEQYF. CDR3 DNA: TGCGCCAGCAGCCAAGATGGTCAGGAGAGGGGCCACGAGCAGTACTTC.

The chain is built from TRBV27 and TRBJ2-2; 7 bases align to TRBD1. CDR3 length equals 18 residues. Germline assignment: CDR1 MNHEY and CDR2 SMNVEV (reference sequence). Trimming cost V 4 bases and J 1 base; bases outside gene matches: 12. The CDR3 region is CASSSRVLRDRNTGELFF. CDR3 nucleotide sequence: TGTGCCAGCAGTTCGCGCGTACTCCGGGACAGGAACACCGGGGAGCTGTTTTTT.

The genes are TRBV2 and TRBJ1-5; 7 nucleotides align to TRBD1. The junction had 6 bases not matched to a gene; V was cut back by 0 bases and J by 4 bases. The CDR3 is 16 amino acids. CDR1 is SNHLY, CDR2 FYNNEI, per germline. CDR3 DNA: TGTGCCAGCAGTGAAGCTTGGCCAGGGGGGAATCAGCCCCAGCATTTT. Its translation is CASSEAWPGGNQPQHF. Supplemented by reference TRBV2 and TRBJ1-5, the full variable domain reads EPEVTQTPSHQVTQMGQEVILRCVPISNHLYFYWYRQILGQKVEFLVSFYNNEISEKSEIFDDQFSVERPDGSNFTLKIRSTKLEDSAMYFCASSEAWPGGNQPQHFGDGTRLSIL.